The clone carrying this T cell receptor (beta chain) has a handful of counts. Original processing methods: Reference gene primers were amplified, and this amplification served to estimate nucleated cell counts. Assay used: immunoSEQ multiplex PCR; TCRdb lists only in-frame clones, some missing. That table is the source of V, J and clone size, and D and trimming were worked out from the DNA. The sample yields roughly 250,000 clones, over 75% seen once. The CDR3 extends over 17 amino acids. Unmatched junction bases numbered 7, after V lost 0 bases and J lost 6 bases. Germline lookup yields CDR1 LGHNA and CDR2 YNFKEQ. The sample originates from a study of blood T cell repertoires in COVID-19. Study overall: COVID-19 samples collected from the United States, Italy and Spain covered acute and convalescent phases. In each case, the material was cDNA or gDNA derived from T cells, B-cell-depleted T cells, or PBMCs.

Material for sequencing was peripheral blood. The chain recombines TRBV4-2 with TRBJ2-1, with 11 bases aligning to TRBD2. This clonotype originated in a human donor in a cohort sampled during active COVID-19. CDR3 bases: TGTGCCAGCAGCCAAGATGGGGCTAGCGGGAGGTTCAATGAGCAGTTCTTC. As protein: CASSQDGASGRFNEQFF.